The subject of this entry is one T cell receptor (beta chain). Only in-frame clones appear in the TCRdb table, and some are missing; sequencing was by immunoSEQ multiplex PCR. The sample yields 100,000 to 110,000 clones, roughly 90% seen once. The data stem from a study of T cell changes during pregnancy in multiple sclerosis. Germline lookup yields CDR1 SGHRS and CDR2 YFSETQ. Germline trimming cut 0 bases from V and 6 bases from J; bases unmatched to any gene: 4. CDR3 length equals 15 residues. The chain links TRBV5-1 to TRBJ2-2; 8 bases are shared with TRBD2. Here the sequenced sample was peripheral blood, taken after pregnancy. This receptor was obtained from a female donor with multiple sclerosis, enrolled in a pregnancy study. Written as DNA, the CDR3 is TGCGCCAGCAGCTTGGAGTTGCGGGGGGCCGGGGAGCTGTTTTTT. It is translated as CASSLELRGAGELFF.